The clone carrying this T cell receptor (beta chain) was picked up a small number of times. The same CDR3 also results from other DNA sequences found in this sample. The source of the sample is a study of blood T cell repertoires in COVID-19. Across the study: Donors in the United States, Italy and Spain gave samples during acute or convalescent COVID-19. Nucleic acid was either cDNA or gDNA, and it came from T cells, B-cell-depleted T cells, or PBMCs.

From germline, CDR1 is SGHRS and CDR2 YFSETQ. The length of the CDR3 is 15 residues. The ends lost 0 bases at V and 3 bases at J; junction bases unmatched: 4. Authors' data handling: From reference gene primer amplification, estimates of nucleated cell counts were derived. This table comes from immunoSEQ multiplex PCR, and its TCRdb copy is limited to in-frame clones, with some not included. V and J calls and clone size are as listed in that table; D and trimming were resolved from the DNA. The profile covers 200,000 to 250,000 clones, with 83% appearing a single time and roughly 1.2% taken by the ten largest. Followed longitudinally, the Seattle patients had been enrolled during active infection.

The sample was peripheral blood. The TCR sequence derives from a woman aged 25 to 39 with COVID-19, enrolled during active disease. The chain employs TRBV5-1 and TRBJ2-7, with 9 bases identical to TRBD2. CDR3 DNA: TGCGCCAGCAGCTTGGTAGCGGGGGCTCTCTACGAGCAGTACTTC. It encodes CASSLVAGALYEQYF.